This entry concerns a single T cell receptor beta chain. The antigen remains undetermined. This record belongs to a study of shared clonotypes between healthy human individuals. Study-wide context: Each donor's CD4 naive and CD4 memory cells filled three plates apiece, CD8 naive two, and CD8 memory one.

TCRdb keeps only in-frame clones here, not all; method: immunoSEQ multiplex PCR. The top ten clones hold 0.61% of a sample with 900,000 to 1,200,000 clones, more than 75% of them seen once. General study points: A few donors shared 4.5% to 6.5% of their naive CD4 clonotypes. In contrast to clonotypes shared by all four donors, non-shared clonotypes had lower generation probabilities.

Germline V CDR1 and CDR2: LGHNA, YSLEER. This CDR3 comprises 12 residues. Trimming took off 5 bases at V and 10 bases at J, with 11 bases between the two ends. Sequenced input: memory CD4+ T cells from PBMCs. Subset noted: CD45RA-negative fraction. This clonotype was sampled from a man aged 18 to 30 in good health. Some clones in this sample may be carry-over from other donors' samples. This chain uses TRBV4-3 with TRBJ1-4; the D is unclear. Written as DNA, the CDR3 is TGCGCCAGCAGCTCGGGCCGCGGAAAACTGTTTTTT. This sequence encodes CASSSGRGKLFF.